Below, one TCR beta chain is given with its context. Ages ranged from roughly 18 to 100 years, with residence in about two dozen US areas. Recovery meant two consecutive negative NP/OP PCR tests, professional clearance, or resolved symptoms. This record belongs to a study of blood T cell repertoires in COVID-19. About the study: Italy, Spain and the United States were the sources of the convalescent and acute COVID-19 samples. PBMCs, B-cell-depleted T cells, or T cells provided the cDNA or gDNA that made up the material.

Trimming pared 3 bases from V and 10 bases from J, leaving 15 bases between. Germline assignment: CDR1 MDHEN and CDR2 SYDVKM. The CDR3 totals 13 residues. The assay was immunoSEQ multiplex PCR, and TCRdb's table has in-frame clones only and misses some. The data show over 150,000 clones, roughly 85% seen once. This clonotype originated in a man aged 35 to 55 who had recovered from COVID-19. Input material: PBMCs or T cells enriched from blood (not recorded which). The gene calls are TRBV28 and TRBJ1-1, with D possibly matching TRBD1 (5 bases). This chain's CDR3 is CASSFDSRKGAFF. CDR3 DNA sequence: TGTGCCAGCAGTTTCGACAGCCGGAAAGGAGCTTTCTTT. Full variable domain (rest looked up from reference TRBV28 and TRBJ1-1): DVKVTQSSRYLVKRTGEKVFLECVQDMDHENMFWYRQDPGLGLRLIYFSYDVKMKEKGDIPEGYSVSREKKERFSLILESASTNQTSMYLCASSFDSRKGAFFGQGTRLTVV.